This TCR beta chain was sequenced in a study of blood T cell dynamics during melanoma immunotherapy (dated by TCRdb to 2018 to 2021). For the study in its entirety: Patients had metastatic melanoma and received first-line pembrolizumab or nivolumab plus ipilimumab as standard of care in the United Kingdom. To find early correlates of response, peripheral T cell receptor repertoires were profiled in metastatic melanoma patients before and after one cycle of checkpoint inhibitor therapy. A training cohort was formed from consecutive patients, and a further independent group of patients from the same centre was pooled into an external validation set.

Study-wide conclusions, independent of this receptor: The study could not determine whether the T cell clones driving repertoire changes were melanoma-specific or reflected general immune activation. Patients who later achieved disease control showed a bifurcated PBMC repertoire reorganization at W3, with increased clonality or increased diversity, unlike progressors. The relatively small sample size was acknowledged as something that could potentially limit how far the results can be generalized.

Every bulk PBMC sample had a fixed 350 ng of DNA loaded. The immunoSEQ TCRb Assay kit was used according to manufacturer instructions to amplify TCR beta CDR3 sequences from genomic DNA. The KAPA Library Quantification Kit for Illumina platforms was used to quantify pooled libraries by qPCR. Pooled libraries were clustered at roughly 0.6-1.1 pM and sequenced on an Illumina NextSeq 500. The original methods were these. TCR data were analyzed using immunoSEQ ANALYZER and the R LymphoSeq package. A rearrangement efficiency score was calculated as productive divided by the sum of productive and non-productive CDR3 sequences. Clonality was measured with the Gini coefficient and diversity with the Renyi index at alpha=1, compared pairwise between timepoints within each patient. In LymphoSeq, clonal relatedness was computed with an edit distance of 3 and repertoire similarity was computed with the Bhattacharyya coefficient. Linear discriminant analysis on week-3 changes in clonality and diversity was built with the R MASS and caret packages to classify response. TCRdb's version of the immuneACCESS table is confined to in-frame rearrangements and falls short of the full clone set. An unresolved V gene accounts for under half of the shortfall where checked; the remainder is of unknown origin. For V, J and clone size, that table is used; D and trimming come from the DNA. This sample holds 8,500 to 14,000 clones; approximately 90% were observed only once. The ten largest clones take up under 30% of the sample.

What the time point label conveys for this sample: week 3, after first cycle of checkpoint inhibitor. Blood samples were taken before treatment (T0) and at week 3 (W3), following the first cycle of checkpoint blockade. Except for two patients with rapid clinical progression, response was assessed 12 weeks after the first infusion by RECIST 1.1; disease control meant complete response, partial response or stable disease. Patients were not eligible if they had prior systemic cancer treatment, concomitant immunosuppressant therapy or synchronous other active malignancies. To track both circulating cells and T cell turnover, TCR beta was sequenced from bulk PBMC as well as from plasma cell-free DNA. PBMC were isolated from blood with Lymphoprep and SepMate tubes, followed by red cell lysis. QIAamp DNA Blood Mini kits were used to extract DNA from PBMC and from sorted T cell subsets. Notes on this clone: It has no known antigen specificity. No much larger clonotype is one base removed from it; base qualities were not supplied.

From the cysteine up to the phenylalanine, the CDR3 has a length of 14 residues. Only the CDR3 portion is preserved as DNA: 42 bases, with reading frame beginning at the first base. Relative to germline, V is 1 base shorter and J is 2 bases shorter, with 9 bases between their ends. Taken from the germline V gene, the CDR1 and CDR2 loops are LGHNA and YSLEER. This chain joins TRBV4-3 to TRBJ2-7, with no D gene named confidently. This receptor was obtained from a human donor with melanoma. The source material was blood, sampled from a patient treated with checkpoint blockade. Here the CDR3 is given as CASSQGEGPYEQYF. The bases read TGCGCCAGCAGCCAAGGGGAAGGACCCTACGAGCAGTACTTC.